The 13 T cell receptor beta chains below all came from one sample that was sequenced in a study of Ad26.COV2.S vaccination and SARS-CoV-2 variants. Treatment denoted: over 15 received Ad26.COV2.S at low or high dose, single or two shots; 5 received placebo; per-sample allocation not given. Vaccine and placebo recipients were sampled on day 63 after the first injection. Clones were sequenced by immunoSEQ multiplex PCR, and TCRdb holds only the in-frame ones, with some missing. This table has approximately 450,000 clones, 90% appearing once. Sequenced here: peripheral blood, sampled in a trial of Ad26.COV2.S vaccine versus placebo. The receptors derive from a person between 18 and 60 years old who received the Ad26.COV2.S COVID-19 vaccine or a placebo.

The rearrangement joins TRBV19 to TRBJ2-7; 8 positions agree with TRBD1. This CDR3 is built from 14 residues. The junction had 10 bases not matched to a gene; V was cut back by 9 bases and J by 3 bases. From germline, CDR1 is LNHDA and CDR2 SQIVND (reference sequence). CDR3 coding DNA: TGTGCCAGCGGGGAGCCAGGGGGCGTCTACGAGCAGTACTTC. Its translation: CASGEPGGVYEQYF.

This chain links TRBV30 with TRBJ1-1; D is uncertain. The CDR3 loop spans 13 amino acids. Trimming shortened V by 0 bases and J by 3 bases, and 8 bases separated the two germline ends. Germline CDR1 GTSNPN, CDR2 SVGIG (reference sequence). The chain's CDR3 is CAWSVREYTEAFF. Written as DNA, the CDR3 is TGTGCCTGGAGTGTAAGGGAATACACTGAAGCTTTCTTT.

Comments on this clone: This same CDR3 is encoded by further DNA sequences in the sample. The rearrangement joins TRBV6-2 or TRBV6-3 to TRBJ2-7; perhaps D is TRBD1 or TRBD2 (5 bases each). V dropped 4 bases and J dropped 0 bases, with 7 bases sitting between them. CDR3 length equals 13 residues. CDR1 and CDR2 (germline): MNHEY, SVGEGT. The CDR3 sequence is CASSFGGSYEQYF. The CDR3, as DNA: TGTGCCAGCAGTTTTGGGGGCTCCTACGAGCAGTACTTC.

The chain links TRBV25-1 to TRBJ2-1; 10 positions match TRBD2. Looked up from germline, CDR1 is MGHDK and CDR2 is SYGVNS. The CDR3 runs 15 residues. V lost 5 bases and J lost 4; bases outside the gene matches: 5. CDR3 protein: CASSLGLARYNEQFF. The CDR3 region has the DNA TGTGCCAGCAGTCTGGGACTAGCGCGATACAATGAGCAGTTCTTC.

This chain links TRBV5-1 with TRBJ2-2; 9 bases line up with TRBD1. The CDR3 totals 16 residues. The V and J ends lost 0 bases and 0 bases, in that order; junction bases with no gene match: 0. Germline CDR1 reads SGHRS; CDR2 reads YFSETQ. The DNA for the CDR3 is TGCGCCAGCAGCTTGGGGGACAGGGCGAACACCGGGGAGCTGTTTTTT. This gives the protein CASSLGDRANTGELFF.

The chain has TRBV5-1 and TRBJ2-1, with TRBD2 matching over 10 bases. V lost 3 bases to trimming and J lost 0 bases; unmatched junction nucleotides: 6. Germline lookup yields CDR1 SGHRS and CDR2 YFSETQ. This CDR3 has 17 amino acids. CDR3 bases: TGCGCCAGCAGCTCCCCCAGCGGGAGGGTCTCCTACAATGAGCAGTTCTTC. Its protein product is CASSSPSGRVSYNEQFF.

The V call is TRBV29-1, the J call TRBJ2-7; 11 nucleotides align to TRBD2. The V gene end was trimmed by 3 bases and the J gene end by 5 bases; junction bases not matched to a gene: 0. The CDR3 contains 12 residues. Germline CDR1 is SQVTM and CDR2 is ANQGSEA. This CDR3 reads CSVETSGNEQYF. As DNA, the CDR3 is TGCAGCGTTGAGACTAGCGGGAACGAGCAGTACTTC.

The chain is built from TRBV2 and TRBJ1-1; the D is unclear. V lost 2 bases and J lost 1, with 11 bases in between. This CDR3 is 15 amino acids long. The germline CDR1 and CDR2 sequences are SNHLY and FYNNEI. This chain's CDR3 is CASSEIRQRNTEAFF. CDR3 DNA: TGTGCCAGCAGTGAAATCAGGCAGCGGAACACTGAAGCTTTCTTT.

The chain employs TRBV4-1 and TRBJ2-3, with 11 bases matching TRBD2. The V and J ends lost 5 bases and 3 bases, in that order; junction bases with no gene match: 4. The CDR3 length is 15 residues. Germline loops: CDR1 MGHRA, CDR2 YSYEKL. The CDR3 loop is CASSKLAGVTDTQYF. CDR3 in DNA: TGCGCCAGCAGCAAACTAGCGGGAGTGACAGATACGCAGTATTTT.

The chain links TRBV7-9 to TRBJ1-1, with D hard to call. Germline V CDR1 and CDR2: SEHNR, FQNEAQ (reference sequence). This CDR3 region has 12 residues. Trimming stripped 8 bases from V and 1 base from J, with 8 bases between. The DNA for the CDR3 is TGTGCCAGCGGCATCCGGAACACTGAAGCTTTCTTT. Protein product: CASGIRNTEAFF.

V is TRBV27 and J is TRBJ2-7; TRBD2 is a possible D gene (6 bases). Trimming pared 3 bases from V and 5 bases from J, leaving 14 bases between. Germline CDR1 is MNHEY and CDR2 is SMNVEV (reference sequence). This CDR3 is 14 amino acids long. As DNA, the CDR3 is TGTGCCAGCAGTTTTGTAGGACCGGGAGACGAGCAGTACTTC. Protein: CASSFVGPGDEQYF.

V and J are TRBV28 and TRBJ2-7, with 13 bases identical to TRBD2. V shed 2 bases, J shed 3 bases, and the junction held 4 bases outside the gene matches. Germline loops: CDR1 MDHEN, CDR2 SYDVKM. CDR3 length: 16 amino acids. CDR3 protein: CASSLQGTSGIYEQYF. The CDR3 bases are TGTGCCAGCAGTTTACAAGGGACTAGCGGGATCTACGAGCAGTACTTC.

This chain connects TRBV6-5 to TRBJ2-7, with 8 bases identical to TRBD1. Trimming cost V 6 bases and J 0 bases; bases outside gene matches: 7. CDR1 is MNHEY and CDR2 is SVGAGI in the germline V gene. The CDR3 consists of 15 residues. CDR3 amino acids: CASRPRTGTSYEQYF. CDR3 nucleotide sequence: TGTGCCAGCAGGCCGCGGACAGGGACCTCCTACGAGCAGTACTTC.